This is a list of T cell receptor beta chains from one sample in a study of blood T cell repertoires in COVID-19. Profiling relied on immunoSEQ multiplex PCR, and the TCRdb table lists in-frame clones only, not all of them. The sample carries fewer than 300,000 clones, roughly four fifths recorded once. The sequenced sample was PBMCs or T cells enriched from blood (not recorded which). These receptors were collected from a man between 40 and 49 years old who had been exposed to COVID-19. The CDR3 runs from the conserved cysteine through the conserved F or W. D genes are given only for firm matches. Rows give clone size only sometimes, using once, few, many, or a class for an expanded clone.

d_call	v_call	j_call	clone_size	cdr3_nt	cdr3_aa
TRBD1	TRBV6-1	TRBJ1-2	.	TGTGCCAGCAGTGAAGGCAGGGGGAGTGGTGGCTACACCTTC	CASSEGRGSGGYTF
TRBD2	TRBV20-1	TRBJ2-5	.	TGCAGTGCTAGTTCGAGCGGGAGATGGGACGGTGAGACCCAGTACTTC	CSASSSGRWDGETQYF
TRBD1	TRBV24-1	TRBJ2-2	.	TGTGCCACCAGTGATACCGCGACAGGGGTGAACACCGGGGAGCTGTTTTTT	CATSDTATGVNTGELFF
.	TRBV18	TRBJ1-4	.	TGTGCCAGCTCAGGACTTAATGAAAAACTGTTTTTT	CASSGLNEKLFF
.	TRBV19	TRBJ1-5	.	TGTGCCAGTGTCACCGGGAGCAATCAGCCCCAGCATTTT	CASVTGSNQPQHF
TRBD2	TRBV5-6	TRBJ2-5	.	TGTGCCAGCCTCTCCGCGGTAGCGGGAGGGGAGGGAGAGACCCAGTACTTC	CASLSAVAGGEGETQYF
TRBD1	TRBV11-2	TRBJ1-6	.	TGTGCCAGCAGCTTAGTAGGGACAGGGGGAAATTCACCCCTCCACTTT	CASSLVGTGGNSPLHF
.	TRBV27	TRBJ1-6	once	TGTGCCAGCAGTTGGGCCCATAATTCACCCCTCCACTTT	CASSWAHNSPLHF
.	TRBV9	TRBJ2-2	.	TGTGCCAGCAGCGTAGGGGGCATTGGCACCGGGGAGCTGTTTTTT	CASSVGGIGTGELFF
.	TRBV6-5	TRBJ2-5	.	TGTGCCAGCATCGGGGGAAACCTCCAAGAGACCCAGTACTTC	CASIGGNLQETQYF
TRBD1	TRBV5-6	TRBJ1-2	.	TGTGCCAGCAGAGACGATGACAGGGGGTATGGCTACACCTTC	CASRDDDRGYGYTF
TRBD1	TRBV7-6	TRBJ2-5	.	TGTGCCAGCAGCCCGCGGGACAGGGGGATTAAGGGAGAGACCCAGTACTTC	CASSPRDRGIKGETQYF
TRBD1	TRBV29-1	TRBJ1-1	.	TGCAGCGGGTCACAGGGGACCACTGAAGCTTTCTTT	CSGSQGTTEAFF
TRBD2	TRBV5-1	TRBJ2-7	.	TGCGCCAGCAGCTTGGTACCGGGACAGGGTCCGGGACTAGCGGGAGGGCCTTTCTCCTACGAGCAGTACTTC	CASSLVPGQGPGLAGGPFSYEQYF
.	TRBV12-3/TRBV12-4	TRBJ2-7	many	TGTGCCAGCAGTACCGGGACCTACGAGCAGTACTTC	CASSTGTYEQYF
.	TRBV2	TRBJ1-5	.	TGTGCCAGCAGAACCGACAGGAAAAATCAGCCCCAGCATTTT	CASRTDRKNQPQHF
.	TRBV19	TRBJ1-2	.	TGTGCCAGTAGTACGGACAGAGGGGTGGGTATATATGGCTACACCTTC	CASSTDRGVGIYGYTF
TRBD2	TRBV11-2	TRBJ2-1	.	TGTGCCAGCAGCTTCCCCCGAGGGGCAACGGGAGGTGTCTCGTTCTTC	CASSFPRGATGGVSFF
TRBD1	TRBV5-6	TRBJ1-4	.	TGTGCCAGCAGCTATGACAGGGCCCGAAAACTGTTTTTT	CASSYDRARKLFF
TRBD1	TRBV30	TRBJ2-7	once	TGTGCCTGGGACCCGGGGACAGGGAGGGACTACGAGCAGTACTTC	CAWDPGTGRDYEQYF
TRBD2	TRBV7-8	TRBJ2-7	.	TGTGCCAGCAGCTGGGGGACACTAGCGGGAGTCTACGAGCAGTACTTC	CASSWGTLAGVYEQYF
.	TRBV7-3	TRBJ2-3	.	TGTGCCAGCAGCTTAAACGGGATCTCAGATACGCAGTATTTT	CASSLNGISDTQYF
TRBD1	TRBV7-9	TRBJ2-1	.	TGTGCCAGCAGCTCGGGACAGGGCGGCTACAATGAGCAGTTCTTC	CASSSGQGGYNEQFF
TRBD1	TRBV6-5	TRBJ2-7	many	TGTGCCAGCAGGCGGACAGGGGGAAACGAGCAGTACTTC	CASRRTGGNEQYF